This T cell receptor beta chain originates from a study of beta chain features in type 1 diabetes. cDNA synthesis used the whole RNA isolate, giving expressed TCRB sequences. Generated by immunoSEQ multiplex PCR, the TCRdb table keeps only in-frame clones and is missing some. Of 900,000 or so clones listed, 15% to 20% are singletons. The table lists this clone with a few counts. V was shortened by 0 bases and J by 4 bases, with 13 bases between the two germline ends. Germline V gene sequence: CDR1 SNHLY, CDR2 FYNNEI. The CDR3 is 15 amino acids. The source is a woman under 30 in good health. The rearrangement joins TRBV2 to TRBJ2-7, with D hard to call. The material sequenced was naive CD4+ T cells from blood. The CDR3 sequence: CASSEARGLGYEQYF. The CDR3 coding sequence is TGTGCCAGCAGTGAAGCTCGTGGCCTAGGGTACGAGCAGTACTTC. The variable domain in full, with the rest retrieved from reference TRBV2 and TRBJ2-7, is EPEVTQTPSHQVTQMGQEVILRCVPISNHLYFYWYRQILGQKVEFLVSFYNNEISEKSEIFDDQFSVERPDGSNFTLKIRSTKLEDSAMYFCASSEARGLGYEQYFGPGTRLTVT.